The present entry profiles one T cell receptor (beta chain) with its context. This clonotype was seen only a few times. There is no known antigen for this receptor. Qualities for individual bases were not recorded, and no much larger clone is one base off. There are 14 amino acids in the CDR3, from cysteine to phenylalanine inclusive. The DNA shown is the 42-base CDR3, in frame from base 1. Relative to germline, V is missing 7 bases and J is missing 4 bases, with 4 bases of the junction outside any gene match. CDR1 SEHNR and CDR2 FQNEAQ were looked up in the germline V gene (reference sequence). The sample comes from a study of response to subunit inactivated influenza vaccine (dated by TCRdb to 2016 to 2019). General notes on the study: Deep quantitative profiling of the T cell receptor repertoire was used in the study to follow responses to a trivalent subunit inactivated influenza vaccine.

What the work shows at the level of the full study, not this receptor alone: According to the authors, only a limited number of new T cells may be recruited by each seasonal influenza vaccination.

Library preparation was by RT-PCR. These reads were obtained on an Illumina HiSeq 2500. TCRdb passed the public sequencing reads through fastp at Q25 and MiXCR, retaining productive beta sequences. Each entry is one CDR3 protein sequence, shown with its most common DNA and genes. The sample profile shows over 450,000 distinct CDR3 sequences; roughly 13% of them were found once. The top ten hold about an eighth of the sample. This specimen's time point label, interpreted: 45 days after influenza vaccine administration. The chain is assembled from TRBV7-9 and TRBJ2-1, and 10 junctional nucleotides match TRBD2. Sequencing used PBMCs from blood, obtained roughly 6 weeks after vaccination. The clonotype was recovered from a man over 45 who received an inactivated influenza vaccine. Donor details come from another sample of the same person, matched by shared clones. In nucleotide form, the sequence is TGTGCCAGCATACTAGCGGGAATTTACAATGAGCAGTTCTTC. This is translated as CASILAGIYNEQFF.